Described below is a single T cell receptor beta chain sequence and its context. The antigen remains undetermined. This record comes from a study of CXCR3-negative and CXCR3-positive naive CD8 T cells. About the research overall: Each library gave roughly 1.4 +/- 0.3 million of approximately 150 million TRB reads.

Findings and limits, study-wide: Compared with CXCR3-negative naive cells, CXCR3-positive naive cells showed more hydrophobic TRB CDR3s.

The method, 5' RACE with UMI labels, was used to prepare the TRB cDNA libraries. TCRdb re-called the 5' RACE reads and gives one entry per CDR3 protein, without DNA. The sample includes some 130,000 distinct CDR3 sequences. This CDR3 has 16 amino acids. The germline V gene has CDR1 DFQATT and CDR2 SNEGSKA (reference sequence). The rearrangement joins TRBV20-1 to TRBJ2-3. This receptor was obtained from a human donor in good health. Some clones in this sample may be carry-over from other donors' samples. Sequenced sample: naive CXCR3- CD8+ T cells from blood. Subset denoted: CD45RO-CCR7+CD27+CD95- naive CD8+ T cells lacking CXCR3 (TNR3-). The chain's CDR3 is CSARDGVNLSTDTQYF.